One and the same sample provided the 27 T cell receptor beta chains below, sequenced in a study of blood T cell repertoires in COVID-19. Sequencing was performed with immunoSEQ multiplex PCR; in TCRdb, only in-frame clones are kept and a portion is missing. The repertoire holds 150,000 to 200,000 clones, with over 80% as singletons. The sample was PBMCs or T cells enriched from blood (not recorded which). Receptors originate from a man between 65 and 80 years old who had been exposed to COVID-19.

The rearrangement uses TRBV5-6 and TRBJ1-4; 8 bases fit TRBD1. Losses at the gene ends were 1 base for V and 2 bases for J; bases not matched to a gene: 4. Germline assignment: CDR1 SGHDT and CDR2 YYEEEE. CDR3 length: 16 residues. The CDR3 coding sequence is TGTGCCAGCAGCTTGCCCAGGGGGCCGACTAATGAAAAACTGTTTTTT. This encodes CASSLPRGPTNEKLFF.

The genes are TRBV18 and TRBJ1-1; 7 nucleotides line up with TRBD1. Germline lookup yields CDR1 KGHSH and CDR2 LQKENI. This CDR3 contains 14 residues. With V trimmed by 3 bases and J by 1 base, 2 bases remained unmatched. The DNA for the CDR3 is TGTGCCAGCTCACCGGGACAGTCGAACACTGAAGCTTTCTTT. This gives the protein CASSPGQSNTEAFF.

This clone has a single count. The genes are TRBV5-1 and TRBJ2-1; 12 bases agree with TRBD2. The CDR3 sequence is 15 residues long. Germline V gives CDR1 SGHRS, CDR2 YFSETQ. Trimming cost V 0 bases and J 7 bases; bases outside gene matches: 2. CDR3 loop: CASSLGLAGENEQFF. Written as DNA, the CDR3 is TGCGCCAGCAGCTTGGGACTAGCGGGAGAAAATGAGCAGTTCTTC.

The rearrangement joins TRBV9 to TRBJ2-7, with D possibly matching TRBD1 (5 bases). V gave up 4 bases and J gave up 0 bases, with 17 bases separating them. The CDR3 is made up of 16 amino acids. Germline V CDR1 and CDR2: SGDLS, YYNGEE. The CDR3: CASSPGEQVISYEQYF. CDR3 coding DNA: TGTGCCAGCAGCCCTGGGGAACAGGTTATCTCCTACGAGCAGTACTTC.

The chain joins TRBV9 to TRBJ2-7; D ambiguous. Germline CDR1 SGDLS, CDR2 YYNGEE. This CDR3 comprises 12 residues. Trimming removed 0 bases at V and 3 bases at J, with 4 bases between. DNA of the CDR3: TGTGCCAGCAGCGTAGTAGACTACGAGCAGTACTTC. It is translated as CASSVVDYEQYF.

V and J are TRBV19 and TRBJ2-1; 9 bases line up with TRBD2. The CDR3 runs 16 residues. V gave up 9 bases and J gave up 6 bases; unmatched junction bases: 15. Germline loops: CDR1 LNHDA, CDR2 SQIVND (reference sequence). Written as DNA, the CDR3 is TGTGCCAGCAGGGGTACCGGGACAGCGGGGGGCAATGAGCAGTTCTTC. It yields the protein CASRGTGTAGGNEQFF. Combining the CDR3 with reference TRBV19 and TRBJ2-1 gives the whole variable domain DGGITQSPKYLFRKEGQNVTLSCEQNLNHDAMYWYRQDPGQGLRLIYYSQIVNDFQKGDIAEGYSVSREKKESFPLTVTSAQKNPTAFYLCASRGTGTAGGNEQFFGPGTRLTVL.

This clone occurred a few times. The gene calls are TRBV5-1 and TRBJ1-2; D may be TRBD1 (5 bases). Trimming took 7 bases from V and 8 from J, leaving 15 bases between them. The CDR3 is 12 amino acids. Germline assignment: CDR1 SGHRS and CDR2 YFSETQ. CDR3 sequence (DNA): TGCGCCAGCTCCGGGGGGGAAGTAGGCTACACCTTC. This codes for CASSGGEVGYTF.

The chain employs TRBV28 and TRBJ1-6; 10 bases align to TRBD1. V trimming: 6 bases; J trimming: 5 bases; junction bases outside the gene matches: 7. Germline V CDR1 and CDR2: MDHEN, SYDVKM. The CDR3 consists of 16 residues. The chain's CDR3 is CASRGTGTGDNSPLHF. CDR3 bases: TGTGCCAGCAGGGGCACCGGGACAGGGGATAATTCACCCCTCCACTTT.

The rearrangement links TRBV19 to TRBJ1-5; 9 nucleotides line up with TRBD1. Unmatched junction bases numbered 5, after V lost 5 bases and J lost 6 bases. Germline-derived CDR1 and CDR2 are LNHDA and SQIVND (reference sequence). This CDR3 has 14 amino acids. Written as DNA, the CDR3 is TGTGCCAGTAGTCCGGACAGGGGCGCTCAGCCCCAGCATTTT. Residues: CASSPDRGAQPQHF. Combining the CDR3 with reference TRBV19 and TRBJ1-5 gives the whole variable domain DGGITQSPKYLFRKEGQNVTLSCEQNLNHDAMYWYRQDPGQGLRLIYYSQIVNDFQKGDIAEGYSVSREKKESFPLTVTSAQKNPTAFYLCASSPDRGAQPQHFGDGTRLSIL.

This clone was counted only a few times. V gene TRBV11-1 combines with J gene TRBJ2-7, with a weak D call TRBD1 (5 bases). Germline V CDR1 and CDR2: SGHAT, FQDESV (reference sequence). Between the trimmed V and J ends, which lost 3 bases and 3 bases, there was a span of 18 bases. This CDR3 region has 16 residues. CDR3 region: CASSFTSTGHLYEQYF. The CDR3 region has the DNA TGTGCCAGCAGCTTTACGTCAACTGGACACCTCTACGAGCAGTACTTC.

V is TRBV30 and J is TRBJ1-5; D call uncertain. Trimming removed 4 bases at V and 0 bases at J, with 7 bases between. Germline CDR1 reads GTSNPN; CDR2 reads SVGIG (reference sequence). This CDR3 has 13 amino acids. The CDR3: CAWTPGSNQPQHF. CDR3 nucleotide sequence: TGTGCCTGGACTCCCGGTAGCAATCAGCCCCAGCATTTT.

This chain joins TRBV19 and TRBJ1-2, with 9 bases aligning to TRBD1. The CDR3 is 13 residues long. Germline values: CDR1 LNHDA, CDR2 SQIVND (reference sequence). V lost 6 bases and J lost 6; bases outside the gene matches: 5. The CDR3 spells CASSRGQGDGYTF. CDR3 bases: TGTGCCAGTAGCCGGGGACAGGGAGATGGCTACACCTTC.

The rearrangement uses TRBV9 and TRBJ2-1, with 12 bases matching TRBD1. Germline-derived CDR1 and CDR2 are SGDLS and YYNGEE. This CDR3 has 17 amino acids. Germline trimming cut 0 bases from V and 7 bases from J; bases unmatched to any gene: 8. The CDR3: CASSVGPGTGGLNEQFF. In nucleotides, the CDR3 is TGTGCCAGCAGCGTAGGTCCCGGGACAGGGGGCCTTAATGAGCAGTTCTTC.

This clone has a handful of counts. The CDR3 DNA sequence: TGTGCCAGCAGCTTGGAGCGGGGATTATACGAGCAGTACTTC. It is translated as CASSLERGLYEQYF. The V call is TRBV7-2, the J call TRBJ2-7; 7 bases agree with TRBD2. Germline values: CDR1 SGHTA, CDR2 FQGNSA. The junction had 6 bases not matched to a gene; V was cut back by 3 bases and J by 4 bases. This CDR3 spans 14 amino acids.

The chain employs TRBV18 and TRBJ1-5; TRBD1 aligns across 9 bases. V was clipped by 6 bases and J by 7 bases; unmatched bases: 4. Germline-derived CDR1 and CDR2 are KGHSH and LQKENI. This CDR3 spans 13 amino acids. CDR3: CASSQTGGQPQHF. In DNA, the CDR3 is TGTGCCAGCTCTCAGACAGGGGGACAGCCCCAGCATTTT.

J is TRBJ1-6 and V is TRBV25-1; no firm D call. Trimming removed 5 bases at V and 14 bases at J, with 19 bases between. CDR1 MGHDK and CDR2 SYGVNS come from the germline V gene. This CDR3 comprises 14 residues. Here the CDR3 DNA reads TGTGCCAGCAGTTCCCAAGGTCTGTCCGGAGCCCTCCACTTT. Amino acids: CASSSQGLSGALHF. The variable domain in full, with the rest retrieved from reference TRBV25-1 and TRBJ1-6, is EADIYQTPRYLVIGTGKKITLECSQTMGHDKMYWYQQDPGMELHLIHYSYGVNSTEKGDLSSESTVSRIRTEHFPLTLESARPSHTSQYLCASSSQGLSGALHFGNGTRLTVT.

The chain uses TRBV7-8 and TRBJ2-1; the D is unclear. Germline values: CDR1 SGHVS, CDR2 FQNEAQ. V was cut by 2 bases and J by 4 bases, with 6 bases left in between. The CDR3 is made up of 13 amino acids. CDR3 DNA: TGTGCCAGCAGCTTATTTCGGTACAATGAGCAGTTCTTC. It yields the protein CASSLFRYNEQFF.

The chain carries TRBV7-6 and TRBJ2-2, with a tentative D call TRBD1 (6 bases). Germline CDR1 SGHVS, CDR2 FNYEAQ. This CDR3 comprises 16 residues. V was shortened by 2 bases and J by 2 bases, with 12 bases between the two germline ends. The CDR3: CASSLILGGNTGELFF. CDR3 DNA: TGTGCCAGCAGCTTAATTTTAGGGGGAAACACCGGGGAGCTGTTTTTT.

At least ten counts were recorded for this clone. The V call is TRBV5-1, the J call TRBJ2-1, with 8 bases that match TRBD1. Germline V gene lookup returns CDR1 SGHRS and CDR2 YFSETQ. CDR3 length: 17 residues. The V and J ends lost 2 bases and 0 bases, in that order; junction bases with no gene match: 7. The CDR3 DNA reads TGCGCCAGCAGCTTTTCCCTGACAGGGGCCTCCTACAATGAGCAGTTCTTC. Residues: CASSFSLTGASYNEQFF.

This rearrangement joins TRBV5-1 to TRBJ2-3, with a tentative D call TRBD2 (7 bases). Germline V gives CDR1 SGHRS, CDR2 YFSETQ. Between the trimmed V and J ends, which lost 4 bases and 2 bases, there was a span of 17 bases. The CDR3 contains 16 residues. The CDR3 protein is CASSPGASGNTDTQYF. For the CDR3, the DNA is TGCGCCAGCAGCCCGGGGGCTAGCGGTAACACAGATACGCAGTATTTT. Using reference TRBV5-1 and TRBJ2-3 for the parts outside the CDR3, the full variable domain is KAGVTQTPRYLIKTRGQQVTLSCSPISGHRSVSWYQQTPGQGLQFLFEYFSETQRNKGNFPGRFSGRQFSNSRSEMNVSTLELGDSALYLCASSPGASGNTDTQYFGPGTRLTVL.

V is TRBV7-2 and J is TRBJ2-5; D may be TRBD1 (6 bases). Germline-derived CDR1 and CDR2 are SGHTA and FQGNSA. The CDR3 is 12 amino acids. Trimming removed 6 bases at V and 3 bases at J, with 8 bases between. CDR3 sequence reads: CASRDRKETQYF. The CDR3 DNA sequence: TGTGCCAGCAGGGACAGAAAAGAGACCCAGTACTTC.

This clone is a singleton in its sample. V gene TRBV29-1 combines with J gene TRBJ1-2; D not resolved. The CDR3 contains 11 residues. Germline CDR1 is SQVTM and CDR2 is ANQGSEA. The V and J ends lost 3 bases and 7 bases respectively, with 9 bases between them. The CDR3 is CSVDSGVGYTF. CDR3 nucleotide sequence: TGCAGCGTTGACTCCGGGGTTGGCTACACCTTC.

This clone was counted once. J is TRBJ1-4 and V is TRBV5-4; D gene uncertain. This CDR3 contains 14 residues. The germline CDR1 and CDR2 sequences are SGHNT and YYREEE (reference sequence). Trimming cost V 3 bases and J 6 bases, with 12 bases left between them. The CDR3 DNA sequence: TGTGCCAGCAGCTCGGCGAGGTCGGATGAAAAACTGTTTTTT. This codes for CASSSARSDEKLFF.

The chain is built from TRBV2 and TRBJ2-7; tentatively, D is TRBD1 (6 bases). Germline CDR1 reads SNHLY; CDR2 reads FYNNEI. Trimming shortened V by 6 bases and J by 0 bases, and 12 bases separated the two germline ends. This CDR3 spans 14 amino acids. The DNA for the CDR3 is TGTGCCAGCAGGGTACAGGGTAGCTCCTACGAGCAGTACTTC. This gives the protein CASRVQGSSYEQYF.

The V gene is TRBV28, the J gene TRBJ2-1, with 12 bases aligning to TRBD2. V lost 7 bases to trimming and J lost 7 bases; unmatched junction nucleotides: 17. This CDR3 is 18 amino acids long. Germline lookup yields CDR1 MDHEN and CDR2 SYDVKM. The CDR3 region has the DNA TGTGCCAGCACTTTCCCTCGTCGGAGACTAGCGGGAGAGAATGAGCAGTTCTTC. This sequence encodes CASTFPRRRLAGENEQFF.

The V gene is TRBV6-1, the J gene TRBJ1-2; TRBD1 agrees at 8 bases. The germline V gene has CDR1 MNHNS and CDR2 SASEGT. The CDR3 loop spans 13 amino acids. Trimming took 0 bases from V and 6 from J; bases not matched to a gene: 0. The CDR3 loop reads CASSEATGDGYTF. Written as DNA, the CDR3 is TGTGCCAGCAGTGAAGCGACAGGGGATGGCTACACCTTC.

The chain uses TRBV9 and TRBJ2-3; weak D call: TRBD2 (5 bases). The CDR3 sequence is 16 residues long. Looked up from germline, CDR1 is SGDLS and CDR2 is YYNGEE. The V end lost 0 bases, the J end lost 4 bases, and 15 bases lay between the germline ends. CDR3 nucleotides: TGTGCCAGCAGCGTAGCCGGTGGGAGTAGTGCAGATACGCAGTATTTT. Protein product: CASSVAGGSSADTQYF.